This entry lists 19 T cell receptor beta chains sequenced from one sample in a study of blood T cell repertoires in COVID-19. TCRdb's copy holds only in-frame clones and misses some; the assay was immunoSEQ multiplex PCR. The sample lists some 140,000 clones, approximately 80% seen once, with 9.5% to 12% in the top ten. The sample comprised peripheral blood. The receptors originated from a man between 60 and 70 years old who had recovered from COVID-19.

The J gene is TRBJ2-2, the V gene TRBV5-5, with D possibly matching TRBD2 (5 bases). CDR3 length equals 15 residues. In germline, CDR1 is SGHKS, CDR2 YYEKEE (reference sequence). With 4 bases removed from V and 2 bases from J, the gap between germline ends came to 12 bases. The CDR3 protein is CASSPTAANTGELFF. In DNA, the CDR3 is TGTGCCAGCAGCCCAACAGCGGCTAACACCGGGGAGCTGTTTTTT.

Here the CDR3 reads CASSQETSGKGSEIQYF. In DNA, the CDR3 is TGTGCCAGCAGCCAAGAAACTAGCGGGAAGGGAAGCGAAATTCAGTACTTC. The chain couples TRBV4-2 to TRBJ2-4; 10 nucleotides match TRBD2. V was pared by 0 bases and J by 10 bases, with 12 bases of the junction left unmatched. Germline V gives CDR1 LGHNA, CDR2 YNFKEQ. CDR3 length: 17 amino acids.

This chain connects TRBV13 to TRBJ1-5, with a possible D match to TRBD1 (5 bases). This CDR3 has 12 residues. CDR1 and CDR2 from the germline V gene are PRHDT and FYEKMQ (reference sequence). The V gene lost 5 bases and the J gene lost 9 bases, with 11 bases spanning the gap. CDR3 DNA sequence: TGTGCCAGCAGCGCCGAAACAGGGCCCCAGCATTTT. Amino acids: CASSAETGPQHF.

The J gene is TRBJ2-1, the V gene TRBV28; TRBD2 agrees at 10 bases. CDR1 MDHEN and CDR2 SYDVKM come from the germline V gene. The CDR3 spans 15 residues. V gave up 5 bases and J gave up 4 bases; unmatched junction bases: 5. CDR3 in amino acids: CASSELAGAYNEQFF. In DNA form, the CDR3 reads TGTGCCAGCAGTGAGCTAGCGGGAGCTTACAATGAGCAGTTCTTC.

V gene TRBV7-8 combines with J gene TRBJ2-7; tentatively, D is TRBD2 (6 bases). Germline CDR1 and CDR2: SGHVS and FQNEAQ. The CDR3 is 14 amino acids. V was trimmed by 5 bases and J by 5 bases, leaving 16 bases between them. The CDR3 DNA sequence: TGTGCCAGCAGCCCCGGCACTTGGGGGGACGAGCAGTACTTC. It translates to CASSPGTWGDEQYF.

V and J are TRBV3-1 (or the pseudogene TRBV3-2) and TRBJ2-1; perhaps TRBD2 as D (5 bases). The CDR3 has 16 amino acids. Germline assignment: CDR1 LGHDT and CDR2 YNNKEL (reference sequence). The germline V and J ends were trimmed by 1 base and 0 bases, with 10 bases remaining between them. CDR3 sequence (DNA): TGTGCCAGCAGCCAAGGGCCGGGAAGCTCCTACAATGAGCAGTTCTTC. Its translation: CASSQGPGSSYNEQFF.

This clone has a handful of counts. The V gene is TRBV3-1 (or the pseudogene TRBV3-2), the J gene TRBJ1-5; no clear D gene. V was shortened by 2 bases and J by 4 bases, with 9 bases between the two germline ends. From germline, CDR1 is LGHDT and CDR2 YNNKEL (reference sequence). CDR3 size: 14 residues. CDR3 protein: CASSQQQINQPQHF. The CDR3 DNA reads as TGTGCCAGCAGCCAACAACAGATTAATCAGCCCCAGCATTTT.

The chain joins TRBV10-3 to TRBJ2-7; TRBD1 matches 8 bases. Germline V gene lookup returns CDR1 ENHRY and CDR2 SYGVKD. CDR3 size: 15 residues. V was clipped by 0 bases and J by 3 bases; unmatched bases: 4. The CDR3 loop is CAISESVDRGYEQYF. The CDR3 DNA sequence: TGTGCCATCAGTGAGTCTGTAGACAGGGGCTACGAGCAGTACTTC.

The rearrangement uses TRBV7-8 and TRBJ2-7; tentatively, D is TRBD1 (6 bases). From germline, CDR1 is SGHVS and CDR2 FQNEAQ. Trimming took 1 base from V and 0 from J, leaving 13 bases between them. CDR3 length equals 16 residues. In nucleotides, the CDR3 is TGTGCCAGCAGCTTAGGGGCAACAGGGTACTCCTACGAGCAGTACTTC. Translation gives CASSLGATGYSYEQYF. Drawing the rest from reference TRBV7-8 and TRBJ2-7, the complete variable domain is GAGVSQSPRYKVAKRGQDVALRCDPISGHVSLFWYQQALGQGPEFLTYFQNEAQLDKSGLPSDRFFAERPEGSVSTLKIQRTQQEDSAVYLCASSLGATGYSYEQYFGPGTRLTVT.

The chain carries TRBV5-1 and TRBJ1-2; 9 bases align to TRBD1. CDR1 SGHRS and CDR2 YFSETQ come from the germline V gene. CDR3 length: 18 amino acids. V gave up 4 bases and J gave up 5 bases; unmatched junction bases: 18. CDR3 sequence reads: CASSPSPQGAKVVYGYTF. The CDR3 DNA reads as TGCGCCAGCAGCCCCTCCCCACAGGGGGCGAAGGTCGTTTATGGCTACACCTTC. The whole variable domain, remainder taken from reference TRBV5-1 and TRBJ1-2, is KAGVTQTPRYLIKTRGQQVTLSCSPISGHRSVSWYQQTPGQGLQFLFEYFSETQRNKGNFPGRFSGRQFSNSRSEMNVSTLELGDSALYLCASSPSPQGAKVVYGYTFGSGTRLTVV.

This clone was found once. J is TRBJ1-4 and V is TRBV11-2; TRBD1 matches 8 bases. This CDR3 has 15 amino acids. Germline V gene sequence: CDR1 SGHAT, CDR2 FQNNGV. The V gene end was trimmed by 3 bases and the J gene end by 6 bases; junction bases not matched to a gene: 6. The chain's CDR3 is CASSFGQGNDEKLFF. The CDR3 DNA is TGTGCCAGCAGCTTCGGACAGGGAAATGATGAAAAACTGTTTTTT.

The rearrangement joins TRBV6-1 to TRBJ2-7; 7 bases map to TRBD1. The CDR3 is 16 amino acids. From germline, CDR1 is MNHNS and CDR2 SASEGT. The ends lost 1 base at V and 0 bases at J; junction bases unmatched: 6. DNA of the CDR3: TGTGCCAGCAGTGAAGGACAGGGCCTTAACTCCTACGAGCAGTACTTC. Amino acids: CASSEGQGLNSYEQYF.

The CDR3 region is CSVPLAGNYEQFF. For the CDR3, the DNA is TGCAGCGTTCCCCTAGCGGGTAATTATGAGCAGTTCTTC. This sequence joins TRBV29-1 and TRBJ2-1; 8 bases agree with TRBD2. CDR1 is SQVTM and CDR2 is ANQGSEA in the germline V gene. The CDR3 length is 13 residues. V lost 5 bases and J lost 8; bases outside the gene matches: 8.

This clone has a single count. The junction and the germline gene differ at one end; a read error may be behind it. This chain uses TRBV7-7 with TRBJ2-5; 12 bases match TRBD1. The CDR3 extends over 14 amino acids. Germline lookup yields CDR1 SSHAT and CDR2 FNYEAQ (reference sequence). The CDR3 DNA reads as TGTGCTAGCAGCCCGGGACAGGGGGCGGAGACCCAGTACTTC. This codes for CASSPGQGAETQYF.

The chain has TRBV12-3 or TRBV12-4 and TRBJ2-4, with TRBD1 matching 8 bases. The CDR3 loop spans 13 amino acids. The V and J ends lost 6 bases and 7 bases, in that order; junction bases with no gene match: 5. The CDR3 loop reads CASRDRVWNIQYF. The DNA of the CDR3 is TGTGCCAGCAGGGACAGGGTTTGGAACATTCAGTACTTC.

This clone appeared a single time. This rearrangement joins TRBV24-1 to TRBJ2-1; a weak D match, TRBD2 (5 bases). Germline CDR1 reads KGHDR; CDR2 reads SFDVKD. Trimming stripped 9 bases from V and 6 bases from J, with 8 bases between. There are 11 residues in the CDR3. CDR3 sequence (DNA): TGTGCCACCGGGAGAACCAATGAGCAGTTCTTC. It translates to CATGRTNEQFF.

In this sample, this clone turned up a few times. The rearrangement uses TRBV4-1 and TRBJ1-5; 8 bases match TRBD1. The trim removed 3 bases at V and 5 bases at J, leaving 3 bases unmatched. The CDR3 totals 14 residues. CDR1 and CDR2 (germline): MGHRA, YSYEKL. CDR3 sequence: CASSQTGADQPQHF. CDR3 DNA sequence: TGCGCCAGCAGCCAGACAGGGGCGGATCAGCCCCAGCATTTT.

The rearrangement uses TRBV4-1 and TRBJ1-2; 9 positions match TRBD1. The CDR3 totals 14 residues. Looked up from germline, CDR1 is MGHRA and CDR2 is YSYEKL. The V gene end was trimmed by 5 bases and the J gene end by 6 bases; junction bases not matched to a gene: 7. As DNA, the CDR3 is TGCGCCAGCAGCAAGGACAGGGGTCGGGATGGCTACACCTTC. Protein product: CASSKDRGRDGYTF.

The rearrangement links TRBV15 to TRBJ1-5, with TRBD1 identical over 10 bases. This CDR3 spans 15 amino acids. The germline V gene has CDR1 LNHNV and CDR2 YYDKDF (reference sequence). Losses at the gene ends were 5 bases for V and 7 bases for J; bases not matched to a gene: 8. The DNA of the CDR3 is TGTGCCACCAGCTTTGCCGGGACAGGGGTCCAGCCCCAGCATTTT. This sequence encodes CATSFAGTGVQPQHF.